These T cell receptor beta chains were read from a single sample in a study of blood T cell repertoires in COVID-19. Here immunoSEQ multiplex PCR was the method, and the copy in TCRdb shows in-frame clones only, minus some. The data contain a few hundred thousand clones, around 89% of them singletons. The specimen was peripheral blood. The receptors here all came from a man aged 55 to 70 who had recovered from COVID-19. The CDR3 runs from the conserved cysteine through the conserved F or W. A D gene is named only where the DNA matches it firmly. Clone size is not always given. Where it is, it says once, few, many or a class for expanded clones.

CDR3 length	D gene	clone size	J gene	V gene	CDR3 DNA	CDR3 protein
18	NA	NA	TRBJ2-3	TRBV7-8	TGTGCCAGCAGCTTACGACCTGTTGCGGGGATTAGCACAGATACGCAGTATTTT	CASSLRPVAGISTDTQYF
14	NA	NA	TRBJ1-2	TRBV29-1	TGCAGCGATGGACAGCCGAGAACTAACTATGGCTACACCTTC	CSDGQPRTNYGYTF
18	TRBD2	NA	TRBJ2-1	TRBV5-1	TGCGCCAGCAGCTTATCGGGACTAGCGGGGTTGTCCTACAATGAGCAGTTCTTC	CASSLSGLAGLSYNEQFF
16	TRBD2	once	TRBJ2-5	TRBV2	TGTGCCAGCAGCGACCGGACTAGCGGGGGGGCCAAGACCCAGTACTTC	CASSDRTSGGAKTQYF
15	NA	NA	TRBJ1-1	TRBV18	TGTGCCAGCTCACCATATGATTCCGGAGGCACTGAAGCTTTCTTT	CASSPYDSGGTEAFF
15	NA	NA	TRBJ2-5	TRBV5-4	TGTGCCAGCAGCTTAGGACGGGACTCCCGGGAGACCCAGTACTTC	CASSLGRDSRETQYF
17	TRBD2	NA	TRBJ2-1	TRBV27	TGTGCCAGCAGTCCCCCCGCTAGCGGGGGGGCCTACAATGAGCAGTTCTTC	CASSPPASGGAYNEQFF
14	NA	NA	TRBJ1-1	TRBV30	TGTGCCTGGAGTGTGGGGCAGATGAACACTGAAGCTTTCTTT	CAWSVGQMNTEAFF
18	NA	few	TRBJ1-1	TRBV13	TGTGCCAGCAGCCGATTCCCTCCAGGAGGATTAATGAACACTGAAGCTTTCTTT	CASSRFPPGGLMNTEAFF
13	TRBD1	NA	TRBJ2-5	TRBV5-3	TGTGCCAGAAGGAGGGGGCGGGAAGAGACCCAGTACTTC	CARRRGREETQYF
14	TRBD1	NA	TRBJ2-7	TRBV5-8	TGTGCCAGCAGCTTAAGACAGGGGGCCTACGAGCAGTACTTC	CASSLRQGAYEQYF
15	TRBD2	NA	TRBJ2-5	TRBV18	TGTGCCAGCTCACAGACTAGCGGGGGGGCCGAGACCCAGTACTTC	CASSQTSGGAETQYF
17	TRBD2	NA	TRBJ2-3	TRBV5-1	TGCGCCAGCAGCTTGGGGACTAGCGGGGGGACGTTGAATACGCAGTATTTT	CASSLGTSGGTLNTQYF
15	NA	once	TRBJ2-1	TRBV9	TGTGCCAGCACCCTTGCGGGGAGCTCCTACAATGAGCAGTTCTTC	CASTLAGSSYNEQFF
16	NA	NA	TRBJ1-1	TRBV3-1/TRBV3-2	TGTGCCAGCAGCCACTCCTACAGGCCCATGAACACTGAAGCTTTCTTT	CASSHSYRPMNTEAFF
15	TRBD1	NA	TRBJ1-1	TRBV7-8	TGTGCCAGCAGCTCAAGGGACAGGCGACCCGGGGGAGCTTTCTTT	CASSSRDRRPGGAFF
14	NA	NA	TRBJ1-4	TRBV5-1	TGCGCCAGCAGCTTGGATTTGGGGGGTGAAAAACTGTTTTTT	CASSLDLGGEKLFF
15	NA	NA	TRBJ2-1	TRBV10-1	TGCGCCAGCAGTGAGTCTGAGCGGTTTTCCAATGAGCAGTTCTTC	CASSESERFSNEQFF
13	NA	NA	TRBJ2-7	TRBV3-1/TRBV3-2	TGTGCCAGCAGCCGGGCCCCCCACTACGAGCAGTACTTC	CASSRAPHYEQYF
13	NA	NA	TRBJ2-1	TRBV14	TGTGCCAGCAGCCCCCCTTATCCCGGTGAGCAGTTCTTC	CASSPPYPGEQFF
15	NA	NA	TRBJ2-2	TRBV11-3	TGTGCCAGCAGCTTAGACATCACGGGAGCCGGGGAGCTGTTTTTT	CASSLDITGAGELFF
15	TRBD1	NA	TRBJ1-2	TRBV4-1	TGCGCCAGCAGCCCGTATCTGCAGGGGGACTATGGCTACACCTTC	CASSPYLQGDYGYTF
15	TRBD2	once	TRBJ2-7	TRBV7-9	TGTGCCAGCAGCTCGACGGCGGGGGTGGGCTACGAGCAGTACTTC	CASSSTAGVGYEQYF
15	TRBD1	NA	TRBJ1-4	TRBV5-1	TGCGCCAGCAGCCTCGGACAGGCGACTAATGAAAAACTGTTTTTT	CASSLGQATNEKLFF
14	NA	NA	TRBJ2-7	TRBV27	TGTGCCAGCAGTTTAAGGGGTTATATGTACGAGCAGTACTTC	CASSLRGYMYEQYF
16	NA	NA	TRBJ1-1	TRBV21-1	TGTGCCAGCAGCAAAAAGGGACAGGGGGCTTACACTGAAGCTTTCTTT	CASSKKGQGAYTEAFF
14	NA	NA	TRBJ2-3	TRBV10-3	TGTGCCATCAGTGAACTAGCAGGCACAGATACGCAGTATTTT	CAISELAGTDTQYF
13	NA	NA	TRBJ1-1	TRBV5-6	TGTGCCAGCAGCTTGGACAGGGCTTCGGAAGCTTTCTTT	CASSLDRASEAFF
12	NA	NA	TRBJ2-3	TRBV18	TGTGCCAGCTCACCACCCGTAGATACGCAGTATTTT	CASSPPVDTQYF
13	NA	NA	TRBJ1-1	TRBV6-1	TGTGCCAGCAGCGGGACATCGAACACTGAAGCTTTCTTT	CASSGTSNTEAFF
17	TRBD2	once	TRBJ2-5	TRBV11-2	TGTGCCAGCAGCTTATCGCTGAGACTAGCGGGGGGGTCGGGACAGTACTTC	CASSLSLRLAGGSGQYF
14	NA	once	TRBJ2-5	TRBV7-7	TGTGCCAGCAGCTTAGGGACAGTGAGAGAGACCCAGTACTTC	CASSLGTVRETQYF
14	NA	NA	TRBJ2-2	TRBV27	TGTGCCAGCAGTTTATACCTCGGGACGGAGGGGCTGTTTTTT	CASSLYLGTEGLFF
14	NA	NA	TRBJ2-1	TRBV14	TGTGCCAGCAGCACAGTCGACATCTACAATGAGCAGTTCTTC	CASSTVDIYNEQFF
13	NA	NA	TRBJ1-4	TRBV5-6	TGTGCCAGCAGCTTAAGGGGGAATGAAAAACTGTTTTTT	CASSLRGNEKLFF
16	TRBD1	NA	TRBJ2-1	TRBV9	TGTGCCAGCAGCGCCGGGACAGCTGAGGCCTACAATGAGCAGTTCTTC	CASSAGTAEAYNEQFF
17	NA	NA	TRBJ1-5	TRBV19	TGTGCCAGTAGTATATGGACAGTATTTGGGGGCAATCAGCCCCAGCATTTT	CASSIWTVFGGNQPQHF
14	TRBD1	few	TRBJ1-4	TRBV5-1	TGCGCCAGTAGACAGGGCTCAACTAATGAAAAACTGTTTTTT	CASRQGSTNEKLFF
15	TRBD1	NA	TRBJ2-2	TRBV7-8	TGTGCCAGCAGCCTCAGGACAGGGCGCACCGGGGAGCTGTTTTTT	CASSLRTGRTGELFF
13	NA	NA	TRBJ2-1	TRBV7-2	TGTGCCACCGTCGGGGACTCCTACAATGAGCAGTTCTTC	CATVGDSYNEQFF
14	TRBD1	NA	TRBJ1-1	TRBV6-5	TGTGCCAGCAGTTACACACAGGGGGCCACTGAAGCTTTCTTT	CASSYTQGATEAFF
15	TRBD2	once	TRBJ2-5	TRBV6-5	TGTGCCAGCAGCGGCTCTAGCGGGGGGAAAGAGACCCAGTACTTC	CASSGSSGGKETQYF
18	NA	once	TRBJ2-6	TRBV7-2	TGTGCCAGCAGCCAGCAGGGCGCCATAAGCTCTGGGGCCAACGTCCTGACTTTC	CASSQQGAISSGANVLTF
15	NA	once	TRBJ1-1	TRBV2	TGTGCCAGCAACTTCCGGGGAGTGGAGGACACTGAAGCTTTCTTT	CASNFRGVEDTEAFF
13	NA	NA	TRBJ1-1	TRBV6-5	TGTGCCAGCAGTAGGGGAATTCTTCCTGAAGCTTTCTTT	CASSRGILPEAFF
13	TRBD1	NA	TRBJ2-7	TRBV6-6	TGTGCCAGCAGGATGGACAGGGTGAACGAGCAGTACTTC	CASRMDRVNEQYF
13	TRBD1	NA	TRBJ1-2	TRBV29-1	TGCAGCGTTGTGTGGGACAGGGTGGGTGGCTACACCTTC	CSVVWDRVGGYTF
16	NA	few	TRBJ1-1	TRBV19	TGTGCCAGTAGTACCCCGTACAGGGTCGTGAACACTGAAGCTTTCTTT	CASSTPYRVVNTEAFF
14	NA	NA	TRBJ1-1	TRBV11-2	TGTGCCAGCAGCTTAGAGAGGCTGAACACTGAAGCTTTCTTT	CASSLERLNTEAFF
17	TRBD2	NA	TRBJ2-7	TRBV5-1	TGCGCCAGCAGCTTCCACTCACTAGCGGGGACGATTAACGAGCAGTACTTC	CASSFHSLAGTINEQYF
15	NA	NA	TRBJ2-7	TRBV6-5	TGTGCCAGCAGTTACCCGGGGGGCGCAACCTACGAGCAGTACTTC	CASSYPGGATYEQYF
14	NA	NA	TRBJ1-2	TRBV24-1	TGTGCCACCAGTGACCTGACGGAGGGCTATGGCTACACCTTC	CATSDLTEGYGYTF